Below are 25 T cell receptor beta chains sequenced from a single sample in a study of beta chain features in type 1 diabetes. Study-level points and caveats: Researchers report that Type 1 diabetes patients had moderately but significantly shorter TCRB CDR3s across all four CD4+ subsets.

Reverse transcribing all isolated RNA meant expressed TCRB transcripts were sequenced. Profiling relied on immunoSEQ multiplex PCR, and the TCRdb table lists in-frame clones only, not all of them. The sample shows roughly 730,000 clones, around 15% of them seen only once. The antigens of these receptors remain unknown. Sample: naive CD4+ T cells from blood. The receptors come from a young man with type 1 diabetes.

This clone was counted only a few times. The rearrangement uses TRBV29-1 and TRBJ2-1; TRBD2 aligns across 12 bases. The germline gives CDR1 SQVTM, CDR2 ANQGSEA. The CDR3 consists of 17 residues. J was trimmed by 8 bases and V by 2 bases; bases with no gene match: 13. The CDR3 sequence is CSVEMRSASGGVDEQFF. For the CDR3, the DNA is TGCAGCGTTGAAATGCGCTCGGCTAGCGGGGGGGTGGATGAGCAGTTCTTC.

The chain uses TRBV18 and TRBJ2-3; D gene ambiguous. The germline V and J ends were trimmed by 2 bases and 2 bases, with 14 bases remaining between them. This CDR3 comprises 16 residues. Germline lookup yields CDR1 KGHSH and CDR2 LQKENI. CDR3 loop: CASSPMELRFTDTQYF. The CDR3 region has the DNA TGTGCCAGCTCACCAATGGAACTGAGATTCACAGATACGCAGTATTTT.

The chain links TRBV7-6 to TRBJ1-1; D might be TRBD1 (6 bases). V was trimmed by 0 bases and J by 6 bases, leaving 14 bases between them. CDR1 is SGHVS and CDR2 is FNYEAQ in the germline V gene. This CDR3 is 15 amino acids long. The CDR3 region is CASSLASGGYPEAFF. The CDR3 DNA follows: TGTGCCAGCAGCTTAGCGTCCGGGGGCTACCCTGAAGCTTTCTTT.

This clone was counted between two and nine times. The rearrangement links TRBV6-6 to TRBJ1-2, with a tentative D call TRBD1 (5 bases). Germline V CDR1 and CDR2: MNHNY, SVGAGI (reference sequence). The CDR3 consists of 13 residues. Trimming cost V 0 bases and J 8 bases, with 10 bases left between them. In DNA form, the CDR3 reads TGTGCCAGCAGTTACTCGGCGGGGGACGGCTACACCTTC. Its translation is CASSYSAGDGYTF.

This clone was counted a few times. The chain recombines TRBV10-3 with TRBJ1-5; the D is unclear. This CDR3 comprises 13 residues. V was pared by 10 bases and J by 1 base, with 11 bases between. CDR1 and CDR2 (germline): ENHRY, SYGVKD. The CDR3 coding sequence is TGTGCCACCACGATCGGCAGCAATCAGCCCCAGCATTTT. Translated: CATTIGSNQPQHF.

The chain joins TRBV14 to TRBJ2-7, with TRBD1 matching 8 bases. In germline, CDR1 is SGHDN, CDR2 FVKESK. V lost 1 base and J lost 3; bases outside the gene matches: 17. The CDR3 has 19 amino acids. This CDR3 reads CASSQVGQGRGTDLYEQYF. As DNA, the CDR3 is TGTGCCAGCAGCCAAGTCGGACAGGGTAGGGGAACGGACCTCTACGAGCAGTACTTC.

The chain carries TRBV19 and TRBJ1-2, with 7 bases that match TRBD1. Germline values: CDR1 LNHDA, CDR2 SQIVND (reference sequence). The V segment lost 5 bases and the J segment 4 bases; nucleotides outside the gene matches: 13. The CDR3 has 16 residues. For the CDR3, the DNA is TGTGCCAGTAGTGCTAGGACAGGACAAAAGATCTATGGCTACACCTTC. Protein: CASSARTGQKIYGYTF. Looking up the rest from reference TRBV19 and TRBJ1-2 gives the full variable domain: DGGITQSPKYLFRKEGQNVTLSCEQNLNHDAMYWYRQDPGQGLRLIYYSQIVNDFQKGDIAEGYSVSREKKESFPLTVTSAQKNPTAFYLCASSARTGQKIYGYTFGSGTRLTVV.

The V call is TRBV7-9, the J call TRBJ1-5, with 10 bases aligning to TRBD1. CDR3 length equals 17 residues. The J segment lost 2 bases and the V segment lost 4 bases, leaving 8 bases of the junction unmatched. CDR1 and CDR2 from the germline V gene are SEHNR and FQNEAQ (reference sequence). The CDR3 here is CASSYGTGEFGNQPQHF. The DNA of the CDR3 is TGTGCCAGCAGCTATGGGACAGGGGAATTCGGCAATCAGCCCCAGCATTTT.

This chain uses TRBV19 with TRBJ2-1, with 11 bases aligning to TRBD2. This CDR3 spans 18 amino acids. Losses at the gene ends were 6 bases for V and 0 bases for J; bases not matched to a gene: 10. Germline V gene data show CDR1 as LNHDA and CDR2 as SQIVND (reference sequence). DNA for the CDR3: TGTGCCAGTAGATTCGAACTGACTAGCGGGGCCTCCTACAATGAGCAGTTCTTC. It encodes CASRFELTSGASYNEQFF. Combining the CDR3 with reference TRBV19 and TRBJ2-1 gives the whole variable domain DGGITQSPKYLFRKEGQNVTLSCEQNLNHDAMYWYRQDPGQGLRLIYYSQIVNDFQKGDIAEGYSVSREKKESFPLTVTSAQKNPTAFYLCASRFELTSGASYNEQFFGPGTRLTVL.

This chain links TRBV9 with TRBJ2-3; 7 positions match TRBD2. CDR1 and CDR2 from the germline V gene are SGDLS and YYNGEE. This CDR3 has 17 amino acids. The junction had 12 bases not matched to a gene; V was cut back by 1 base and J by 4 bases. This chain's CDR3 is CASSVRAITSGADTQYF. In nucleotides, the CDR3 is TGTGCCAGCAGCGTAAGGGCTATTACCAGCGGGGCAGATACGCAGTATTTT. Supplemented by reference TRBV9 and TRBJ2-3, the full variable domain reads DSGVTQTPKHLITATGQRVTLRCSPRSGDLSVYWYQQSLDQGLQFLIQYYNGEERAKGNILERFSAQQFPDLHSELNLSSLELGDSALYFCASSVRAITSGADTQYFGPGTRLTVL.

V gene TRBV29-1 combines with J gene TRBJ2-7; TRBD1 matches at 9 bases. Per germline, CDR1 SQVTM and CDR2 ANQGSEA. The CDR3 consists of 13 residues. Unmatched junction bases numbered 6, after V lost 7 bases and J lost 2 bases. The CDR3, as DNA: TGCAGCGCTTGGACAGGGGACCCCTACGAGCAGTACTTC. As protein: CSAWTGDPYEQYF.

CDR3 DNA sequence: TGTGCCAGCAGCTTAGCGGCCGGGGGCACAGATACGCAGTATTTT. It codes for CASSLAAGGTDTQYF. This chain links TRBV7-3 with TRBJ2-3; D might be TRBD2 (5 bases). The CDR3 length is 15 residues. Germline loops: CDR1 SGHTA, CDR2 FQGTGA. V dropped 2 bases and J dropped 1 base, with 10 bases sitting between them.

This clone was found a few times. The rearrangement joins TRBV6-5 to TRBJ1-6, with D tentatively TRBD1 (5 bases). V lost 8 bases to trimming and J lost 8 bases, with 16 bases between them. The germline gives CDR1 MNHEY, CDR2 SVGAGI. The CDR3 is made up of 14 amino acids. As DNA, the CDR3 is TGTGCCAGCGCGATGACAGTTCCTGATTCACCCCTCCACTTT. Its translation is CASAMTVPDSPLHF.

This clone showed up just a few times. V and J are TRBV15 and TRBJ2-1; 11 bases line up with TRBD2. CDR3 length: 15 residues. The junction had 2 bases not matched to a gene; V was cut back by 5 bases and J by 2 bases. From germline, CDR1 is LNHNV and CDR2 YYDKDF (reference sequence). The CDR3 reads CATSYSGGAYNEQFF. Written as DNA, the CDR3 is TGTGCCACCAGCTATAGCGGGGGGGCCTACAATGAGCAGTTCTTC.

The CDR3 region has the DNA TGTGCCAGCAGTTTAGGACAGGGAGGAGAGACCCAGTACTTC. Translation gives CASSLGQGGETQYF. The chain employs TRBV6-5 and TRBJ2-5; 8 nucleotides align to TRBD1. From germline, CDR1 is MNHEY and CDR2 SVGAGI. The junction had 5 bases not matched to a gene; V was cut back by 4 bases and J by 4 bases. This CDR3 is 14 amino acids long.

This clone was detected only a few times. The V call is TRBV12-2, the J call TRBJ2-1. TRBV12-2 is a pseudogene locus. The CDR3 spans 14 residues. CDR3: CASRLTWVCNEQFF. CDR3 in DNA: TGTGCAAGTCGCTTAACTTGGGTTTGCAATGAGCAGTTCTTC.

The sample holds a few counts of this clone. The chain employs TRBV10-3 and TRBJ2-7, with D unresolved. Germline CDR1 ENHRY, CDR2 SYGVKD. Trimming pared 5 bases from V and 3 bases from J, leaving 8 bases between. CDR3 length: 12 amino acids. DNA for the CDR3: TGTGCCATCAGTAATACAGACTACGAGCAGTACTTC. It specifies CAISNTDYEQYF.

The V gene is TRBV28, the J gene TRBJ2-1; TRBD2 aligns across 7 bases. The germline CDR1 and CDR2 sequences are MDHEN and SYDVKM. V was clipped by 5 bases and J by 2 bases; unmatched bases: 3. CDR3 length equals 14 residues. The CDR3 region is CASSPGTTYNEQFF. Written as DNA, the CDR3 is TGTGCCAGCAGTCCCGGGACTACCTACAATGAGCAGTTCTTC.

The sample holds a few counts of this clone. The gene calls are TRBV29-1 and TRBJ2-7, with 7 bases lining up with TRBD1. Germline V gene sequence: CDR1 SQVTM, CDR2 ANQGSEA. This CDR3 contains 14 residues. V shed 6 bases, J shed 0 bases, and the junction held 8 bases outside the gene matches. In nucleotides, the CDR3 is TGCAGCGTGCTATCCGGGACAGCCTCCTACGAGCAGTACTTC. Translated, it gives CSVLSGTASYEQYF.

This clone has more than one count but fewer than ten. The rearrangement links TRBV4-1 to TRBJ2-1; 8 bases align to TRBD2. The V and J ends lost 3 bases and 4 bases, in that order; junction bases with no gene match: 5. The CDR3 is made up of 15 amino acids. Germline loops: CDR1 MGHRA, CDR2 YSYEKL. The DNA of the CDR3 is TGCGCCAGCAGCCAGGCGGGACTAGAATACAATGAGCAGTTCTTC. Its protein product is CASSQAGLEYNEQFF.

A few counts support this clone. J is TRBJ2-5 and V is TRBV10-3, with 7 bases aligning to TRBD1. The CDR3 consists of 15 residues. The junction had 3 bases not matched to a gene; V was cut back by 0 bases and J by 2 bases. CDR1 ENHRY and CDR2 SYGVKD come from the germline V gene. CDR3 amino acids: CAISESTGDQETQYF. CDR3 sequence (DNA): TGTGCCATCAGTGAGTCTACAGGGGATCAAGAGACCCAGTACTTC.

A few counts support this clone. The chain combines TRBV5-5 with TRBJ2-5; D is perhaps TRBD1 (5 bases). The V and J ends lost 0 bases and 4 bases respectively, with 16 bases between them. CDR1 and CDR2 (germline): SGHKS, YYEKEE (reference sequence). This CDR3 has 16 amino acids. CDR3 amino acids: CASSLVPPGLGETQYF. In DNA form, the CDR3 reads TGTGCCAGCAGCTTGGTCCCCCCAGGGCTAGGAGAGACCCAGTACTTC.

This clone was detected a few times. This chain joins TRBV4-1 and TRBJ2-5; tentative D call: TRBD1 (6 bases). This CDR3 is 15 amino acids long. In germline, CDR1 is MGHRA, CDR2 YSYEKL. Deletions cut 0 bases from V and 5 bases from J, with 13 bases between. This CDR3 reads CASSQDGQGTETQYF. CDR3 DNA: TGCGCCAGCAGCCAAGATGGGCAGGGGACCGAGACCCAGTACTTC.

J is TRBJ2-6 and V is TRBV30; D uncertain. The V end lost 5 bases, the J end lost 1 base, and 6 bases lay between the germline ends. Germline V lookup: CDR1 GTSNPN, CDR2 SVGIG (reference sequence). This CDR3 region has 13 residues. The CDR3 coding sequence is TGTGCCTGGTGTAAGTCTGGGGCCAACGTCCTGACTTTC. It codes for CAWCKSGANVLTF. Full variable domain (outside the CDR3, taken from reference TRBV30 and TRBJ2-6): SQTIHQWPATLVQPVGSPLSLECTVEGTSNPNLYWYRQAAGRGLQLLFYSVGIGQISSEVPQNLSASRPQDRQFILSSKKLLLSDSGFYLCAWCKSGANVLTFGAGSRLTVL.

Here the CDR3 DNA reads TGTGCCAGCAGTTACCCCGCTTTCCGGGACAGGGACCGGCTCGAGCAGTACTTC. It specifies CASSYPAFRDRDRLEQYF. The chain employs TRBV6-7 and TRBJ2-7, with TRBD1 matching 9 bases. TRBV6-7 is designated an ORF whose function remains uncertain. The CDR3 loop spans 18 amino acids. V dropped 2 bases and J dropped 6; count of bases not matched to a gene: 17.